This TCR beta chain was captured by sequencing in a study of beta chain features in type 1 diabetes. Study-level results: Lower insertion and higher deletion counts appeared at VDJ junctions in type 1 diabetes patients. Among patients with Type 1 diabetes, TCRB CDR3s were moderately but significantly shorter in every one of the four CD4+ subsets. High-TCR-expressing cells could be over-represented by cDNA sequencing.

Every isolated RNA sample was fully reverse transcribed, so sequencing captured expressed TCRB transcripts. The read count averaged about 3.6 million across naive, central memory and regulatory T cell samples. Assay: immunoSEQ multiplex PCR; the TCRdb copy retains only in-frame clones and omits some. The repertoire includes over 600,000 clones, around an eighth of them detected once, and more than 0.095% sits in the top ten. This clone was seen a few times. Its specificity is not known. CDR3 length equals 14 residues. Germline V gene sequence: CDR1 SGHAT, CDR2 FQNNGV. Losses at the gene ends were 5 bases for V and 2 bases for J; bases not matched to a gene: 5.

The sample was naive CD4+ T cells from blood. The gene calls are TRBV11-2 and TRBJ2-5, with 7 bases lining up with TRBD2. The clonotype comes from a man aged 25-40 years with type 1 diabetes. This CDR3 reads CASSARDYQETQYF. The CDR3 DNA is TGTGCCAGCAGCGCAAGGGACTATCAAGAGACCCAGTACTTC.